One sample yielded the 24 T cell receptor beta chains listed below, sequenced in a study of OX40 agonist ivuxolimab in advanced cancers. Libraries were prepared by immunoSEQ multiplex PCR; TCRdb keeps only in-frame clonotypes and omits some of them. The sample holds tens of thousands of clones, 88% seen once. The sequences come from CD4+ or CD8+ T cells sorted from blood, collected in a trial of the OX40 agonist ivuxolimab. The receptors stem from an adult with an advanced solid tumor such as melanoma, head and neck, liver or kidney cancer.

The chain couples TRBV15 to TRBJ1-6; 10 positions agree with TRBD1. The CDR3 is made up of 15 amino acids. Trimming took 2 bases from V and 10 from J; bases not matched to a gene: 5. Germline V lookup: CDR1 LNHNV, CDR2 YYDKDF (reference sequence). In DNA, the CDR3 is TGTGCCACCAGCAGAAAGGGACAGGGGTTCTCACCCCTCCACTTT. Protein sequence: CATSRKGQGFSPLHF. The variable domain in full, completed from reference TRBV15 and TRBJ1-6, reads DAMVIQNPRYQVTQFGKPVTLSCSQTLNHNVMYWYQQKSSQAPKLLFHYYDKDFNNEADTPDNFQSRRPNTSFCFLDIRSPGLGDTAMYLCATSRKGQGFSPLHFGNGTRLTVT.

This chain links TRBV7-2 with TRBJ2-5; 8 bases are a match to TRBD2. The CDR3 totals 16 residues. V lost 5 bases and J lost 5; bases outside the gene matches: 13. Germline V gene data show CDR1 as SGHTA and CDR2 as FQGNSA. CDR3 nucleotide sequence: TGTGCCAGCAGCCCGGGCGGAGCGGGAGTAGGGGAGACCCAGTACTTC. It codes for CASSPGGAGVGETQYF.

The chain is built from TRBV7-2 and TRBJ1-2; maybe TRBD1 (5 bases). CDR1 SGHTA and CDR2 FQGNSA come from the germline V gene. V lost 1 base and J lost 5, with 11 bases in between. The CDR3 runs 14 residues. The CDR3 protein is CASSLGSGEYGYTF. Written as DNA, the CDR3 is TGTGCCAGCAGCTTAGGGTCGGGGGAGTATGGCTACACCTTC.

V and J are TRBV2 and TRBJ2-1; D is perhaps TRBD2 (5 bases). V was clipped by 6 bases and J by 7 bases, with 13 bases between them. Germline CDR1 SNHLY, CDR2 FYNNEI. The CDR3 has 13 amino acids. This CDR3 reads CASSERVLNEQFF. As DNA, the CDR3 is TGTGCCAGCAGCGAGAGGGTTTTGAATGAGCAGTTCTTC. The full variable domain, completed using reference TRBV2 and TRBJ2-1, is EPEVTQTPSHQVTQMGQEVILRCVPISNHLYFYWYRQILGQKVEFLVSFYNNEISEKSEIFDDQFSVERPDGSNFTLKIRSTKLEDSAMYFCASSERVLNEQFFGPGTRLTVL.

The DNA of the CDR3 is TGTGCCAGCAGCTCAGGGGGGTATTGGACTGGAAACACCATATATTTT. Its translation: CASSSGGYWTGNTIYF. V usage is TRBV7-9 and J usage is TRBJ1-3, with 7 positions matching TRBD1. Germline CDR1 SEHNR, CDR2 FQNEAQ (reference sequence). J lost 2 bases, V lost 4 bases, and 8 bases had no gene match. CDR3 length: 16 residues.

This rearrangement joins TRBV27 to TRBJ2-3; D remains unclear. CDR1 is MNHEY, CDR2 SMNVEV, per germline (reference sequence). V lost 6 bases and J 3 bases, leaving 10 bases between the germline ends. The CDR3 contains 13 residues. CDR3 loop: CASRSVWTDTQYF. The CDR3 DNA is TGTGCCAGCAGATCCGTTTGGACAGATACGCAGTATTTT.

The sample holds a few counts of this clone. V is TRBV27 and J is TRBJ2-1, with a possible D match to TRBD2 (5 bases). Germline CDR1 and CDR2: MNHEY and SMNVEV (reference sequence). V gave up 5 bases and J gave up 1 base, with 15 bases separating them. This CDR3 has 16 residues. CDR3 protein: CASSPPDSASYNEQFF. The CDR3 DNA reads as TGTGCCAGCAGTCCCCCGGACTCAGCTTCCTACAATGAGCAGTTCTTC.

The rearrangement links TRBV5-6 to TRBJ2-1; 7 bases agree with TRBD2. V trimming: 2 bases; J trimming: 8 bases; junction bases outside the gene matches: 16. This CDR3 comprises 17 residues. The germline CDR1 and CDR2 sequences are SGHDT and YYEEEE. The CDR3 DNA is TGTGCCAGCAGCTTAATGGCCCCTTTCGGAGGGAGGGATGAGCAGTTCTTC. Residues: CASSLMAPFGGRDEQFF.

The CDR3 sequence is CASRAGYQETQYF. Here the CDR3 DNA reads TGTGCCAGCAGGGCAGGGTACCAAGAGACCCAGTACTTC. The chain uses TRBV2 and TRBJ2-5, with a possible D match to TRBD1 (5 bases). The CDR3 sequence is 13 residues long. Germline V gene sequence: CDR1 SNHLY, CDR2 FYNNEI. V gave up 6 bases and J gave up 0 bases, with 8 bases separating them.

CDR3 nucleotides: TGCGCCAGCACCATTGCTGGCTCTGGGGCCAACGTCCTGACTTTC. Translated, it gives CASTIAGSGANVLTF. V is TRBV5-1 and J is TRBJ2-6, with D unclear. Trimming took off 6 bases at V and 0 bases at J, with 10 bases between the two ends. The CDR3 is made up of 15 amino acids. CDR1 is SGHRS and CDR2 is YFSETQ in the germline V gene.

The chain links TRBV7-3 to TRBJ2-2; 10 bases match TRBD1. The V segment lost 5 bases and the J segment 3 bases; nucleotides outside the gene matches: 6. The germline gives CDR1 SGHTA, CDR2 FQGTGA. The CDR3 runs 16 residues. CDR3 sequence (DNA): TGTGCCAGCAGCGCCCGGACAGGGGGGGACACCGGGGAGCTGTTTTTT. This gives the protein CASSARTGGDTGELFF.

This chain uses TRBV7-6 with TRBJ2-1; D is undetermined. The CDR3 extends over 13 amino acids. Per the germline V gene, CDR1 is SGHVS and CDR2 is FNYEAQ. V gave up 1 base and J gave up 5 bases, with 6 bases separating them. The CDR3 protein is CASSLEPDNEQFF. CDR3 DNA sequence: TGTGCCAGCAGCTTAGAGCCCGACAATGAGCAGTTCTTC. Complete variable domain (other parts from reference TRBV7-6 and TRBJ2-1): GAGVSQSPRYKVTKRGQDVALRCDPISGHVSLYWYRQALGQGPEFLTYFNYEAQQDKSGLPNDRFSAERPEGSISTLTIQRTEQRDSAMYRCASSLEPDNEQFFGPGTRLTVL.

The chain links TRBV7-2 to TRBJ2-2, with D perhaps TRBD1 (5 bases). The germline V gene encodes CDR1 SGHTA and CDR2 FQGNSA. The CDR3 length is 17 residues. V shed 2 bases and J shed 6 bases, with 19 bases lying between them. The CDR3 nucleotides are TGTGCCAGCAGCTTAACGCTATGGCAGGGCAGCGCCGGGGAGCTGTTTTTT. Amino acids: CASSLTLWQGSAGELFF.

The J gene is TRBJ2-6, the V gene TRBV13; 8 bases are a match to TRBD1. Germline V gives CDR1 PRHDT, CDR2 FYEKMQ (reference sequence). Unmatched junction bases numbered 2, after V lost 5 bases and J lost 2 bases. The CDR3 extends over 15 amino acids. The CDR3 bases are TGTGCCAGCAGCACGACAGGGGCTGGGGCCAACGTCCTGACTTTC. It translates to CASSTTGAGANVLTF.

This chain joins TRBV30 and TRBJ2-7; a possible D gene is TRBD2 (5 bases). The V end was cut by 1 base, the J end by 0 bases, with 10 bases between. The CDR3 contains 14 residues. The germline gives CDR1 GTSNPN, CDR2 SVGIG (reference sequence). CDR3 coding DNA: TGTGCCTGGAGTGCTACTAGGAGCTCCTACGAGCAGTACTTC. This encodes CAWSATRSSYEQYF. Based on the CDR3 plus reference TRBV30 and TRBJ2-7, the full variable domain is SQTIHQWPATLVQPVGSPLSLECTVEGTSNPNLYWYRQAAGRGLQLLFYSVGIGQISSEVPQNLSASRPQDRQFILSSKKLLLSDSGFYLCAWSATRSSYEQYFGPGTRLTVT.

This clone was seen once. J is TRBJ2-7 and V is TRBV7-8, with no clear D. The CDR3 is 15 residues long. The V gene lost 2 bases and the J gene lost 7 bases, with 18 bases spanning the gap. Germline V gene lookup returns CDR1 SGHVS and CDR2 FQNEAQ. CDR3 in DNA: TGTGCCAGCAGCTTATACGTGGGGTCCACTGTGGAGCAGTACTTC. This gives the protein CASSLYVGSTVEQYF. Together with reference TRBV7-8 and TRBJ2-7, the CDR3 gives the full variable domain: GAGVSQSPRYKVAKRGQDVALRCDPISGHVSLFWYQQALGQGPEFLTYFQNEAQLDKSGLPSDRFFAERPEGSVSTLKIQRTQQEDSAVYLCASSLYVGSTVEQYFGPGTRLTVT.

The chain's CDR3 is CASRLVPTGTSGYEQYF. CDR3 DNA sequence: TGTGCAAGTCGCTTAGTGCCGACCGGGACTAGCGGGTACGAGCAGTACTTC. The chain links TRBV12-2 to TRBJ2-7; TRBD2 is taken as the D call from the table, unchecked against the DNA. TRBV12-2 is a recognized pseudogene. The CDR3 totals 17 residues.

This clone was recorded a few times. The CDR3: CASSDQGRSGYTF. CDR3 nucleotides: TGTGCCAGCAGTGATCAGGGCCGGTCGGGCTACACCTTC. V is TRBV6-1 and J is TRBJ1-2, with D possibly TRBD1 on 5 matching bases. The CDR3 runs 13 residues. The germline gives CDR1 MNHNS, CDR2 SASEGT. With 3 bases removed from V and 8 bases from J, the gap between germline ends came to 13 bases.

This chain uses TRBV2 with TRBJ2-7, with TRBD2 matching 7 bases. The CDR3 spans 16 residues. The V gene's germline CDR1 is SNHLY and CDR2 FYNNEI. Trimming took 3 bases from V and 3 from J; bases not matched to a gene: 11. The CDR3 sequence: CASSDLELAAYYEQYF. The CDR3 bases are TGTGCCAGCAGTGACTTAGAGCTAGCGGCCTACTACGAGCAGTACTTC.

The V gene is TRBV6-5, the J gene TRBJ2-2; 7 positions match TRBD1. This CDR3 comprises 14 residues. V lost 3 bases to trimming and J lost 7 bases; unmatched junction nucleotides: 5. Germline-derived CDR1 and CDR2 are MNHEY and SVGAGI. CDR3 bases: TGTGCCAGCAGTTATGCAGGGGGTGGCGGGGAGCTGTTTTTT. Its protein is CASSYAGGGGELFF.

The CDR3 bases are TGTGCCAGCAGCTTGGACAGGGAGACCCAGTACTTC. It specifies CASSLDRETQYF. This chain joins TRBV5-6 and TRBJ2-5; possibly TRBD1 for D (5 bases). In germline, CDR1 is SGHDT, CDR2 YYEEEE. The V and J ends lost 0 bases and 5 bases respectively, with 5 bases between them. The CDR3 contains 12 residues.

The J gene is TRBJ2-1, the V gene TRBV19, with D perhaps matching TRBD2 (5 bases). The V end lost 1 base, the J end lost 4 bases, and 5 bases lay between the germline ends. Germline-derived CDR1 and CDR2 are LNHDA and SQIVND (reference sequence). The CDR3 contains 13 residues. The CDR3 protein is CASSIGGYNEQFF. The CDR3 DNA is TGTGCCAGTAGTATAGGCGGGTACAATGAGCAGTTCTTC. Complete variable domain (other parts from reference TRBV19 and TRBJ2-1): DGGITQSPKYLFRKEGQNVTLSCEQNLNHDAMYWYRQDPGQGLRLIYYSQIVNDFQKGDIAEGYSVSREKKESFPLTVTSAQKNPTAFYLCASSIGGYNEQFFGPGTRLTVL.

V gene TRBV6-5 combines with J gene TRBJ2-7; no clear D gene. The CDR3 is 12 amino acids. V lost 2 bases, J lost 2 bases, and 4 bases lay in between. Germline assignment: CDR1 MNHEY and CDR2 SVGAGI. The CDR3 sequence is CASSYGPYEQYF. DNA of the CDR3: TGTGCCAGCAGTTACGGTCCCTACGAGCAGTACTTC.

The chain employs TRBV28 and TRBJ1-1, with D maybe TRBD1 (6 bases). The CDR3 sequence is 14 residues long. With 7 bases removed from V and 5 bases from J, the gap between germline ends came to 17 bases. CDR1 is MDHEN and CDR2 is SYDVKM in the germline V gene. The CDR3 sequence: CASITWGGRTEAFF. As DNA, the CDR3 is TGTGCCAGCATCACCTGGGGGGGGCGGACTGAAGCTTTCTTT. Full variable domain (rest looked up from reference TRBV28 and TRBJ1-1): DVKVTQSSRYLVKRTGEKVFLECVQDMDHENMFWYRQDPGLGLRLIYFSYDVKMKEKGDIPEGYSVSREKKERFSLILESASTNQTSMYLCASITWGGRTEAFFGQGTRLTVV.